A selection of T cell receptor beta chains follows, all from one sample in a study of T cell changes during pregnancy in multiple sclerosis. The method was immunoSEQ multiplex PCR; TCRdb's version includes in-frame clones alone and lacks a portion of them. The data show 30,000 to 40,000 clones, around 90% seen once. Material: CD4+ T cells from peripheral blood mononuclear cells, obtained in the third trimester of pregnancy. Receptors were obtained from a female donor with multiple sclerosis, enrolled in a pregnancy study. The CDR3 runs from the conserved cysteine through the conserved F or W. A D gene is named only where the DNA matches it firmly. Expanded clones are given a class, and other clones once, few, many or no size at all.

D: NA; size: once; V: TRBV29-1; J: TRBJ1-6; CDR3: CSVESSFTGWNSPLHF; DNA: TGCAGCGTTGAATCCTCCTTCACAGGGTGGAATTCACCCCTCCACTTT
D: TRBD1; size: NA; V: TRBV28; J: TRBJ1-2; CDR3: CASRRQGDYGYTF; DNA: TGTGCCAGCAGGAGACAGGGAGACTATGGCTACACCTTC
D: NA; size: NA; V: TRBV11-2; J: TRBJ1-1; CDR3: CASSFTVPNTEAFF; DNA: TGTGCCAGCAGCTTCACGGTACCCAACACTGAAGCTTTCTTT
D: TRBD2; size: NA; V: TRBV28; J: TRBJ2-1; CDR3: CASSPPGTTTYNEQFF; DNA: TGTGCCAGCAGCCCCCCCGGGACTACCACCTACAATGAGCAGTTCTTC
D: NA; size: NA; V: TRBV6-5; J: TRBJ1-2; CDR3: CASSYSGGQPYGYTF; DNA: TGTGCCAGCAGTTACTCGGGAGGGCAGCCCTATGGCTACACCTTC
D: TRBD1; size: NA; V: TRBV5-1; J: TRBJ2-3; CDR3: CASSWQTGDADTQYF; DNA: TGCGCCAGCAGCTGGCAGACAGGGGACGCGGATACGCAGTATTTT
D: NA; size: once; V: TRBV5-6; J: TRBJ1-5; CDR3: CASSLYQDTIYSNQPQHF; DNA: TGTGCCAGCAGCTTGTACCAGGACACCATATATAGCAATCAGCCCCAGCATTTT
D: NA; size: NA; V: TRBV28; J: TRBJ2-1; CDR3: CASSLSSTYYNEQFF; DNA: TGTGCCAGCAGTTTATCATCCACCTACTACAATGAGCAGTTCTTC
D: NA; size: NA; V: TRBV6-5; J: TRBJ2-5; CDR3: CASSRARLGGETQYF; DNA: TGTGCCAGCAGTAGGGCCCGCCTGGGGGGAGAGACCCAGTACTTC
D: NA; size: NA; V: TRBV2; J: TRBJ2-7; CDR3: CASSEAARTGEQYF; DNA: TGTGCCAGCAGTGAAGCGGCAAGGACTGGAGAGCAGTACTTC
D: NA; size: NA; V: TRBV5-4; J: TRBJ1-1; CDR3: CASSLRAGVIEAFF; DNA: TGTGCCAGCAGCTTGAGGGCGGGGGTTATTGAAGCTTTCTTT
D: TRBD1; size: NA; V: TRBV6-4; J: TRBJ2-3; CDR3: CASSEMGQATDTQYF; DNA: TGTGCCAGCAGTGAAATGGGACAGGCCACAGATACGCAGTATTTT
D: TRBD1; size: NA; V: TRBV27; J: TRBJ2-7; CDR3: CASSLIRGQYEQYF; DNA: TGTGCCAGCAGTTTAATCAGGGGGCAATACGAGCAGTACTTC
D: TRBD1; size: NA; V: TRBV10-3; J: TRBJ1-4; CDR3: CAISESTGGGYEKLFF; DNA: TGTGCCATCAGTGAGTCGACAGGGGGAGGTTACGAAAAACTGTTTTTT
D: NA; size: NA; V: TRBV5-4; J: TRBJ1-4; CDR3: CASSAQGQEKLFF; DNA: TGTGCCAGCAGCGCACAGGGTCAGGAAAAACTGTTTTTT
D: TRBD1; size: NA; V: TRBV6-5; J: TRBJ1-4; CDR3: CASSQTWTGGEKLFF; DNA: TGTGCCAGCAGCCAAACCTGGACAGGGGGTGAAAAACTGTTTTTT
D: TRBD1; size: NA; V: TRBV7-2; J: TRBJ1-1; CDR3: CASSQRTGRRYTEAFF; DNA: TGTGCCAGCAGCCAGCGGACAGGGAGGCGGTACACTGAAGCTTTCTTT
D: NA; size: few; V: TRBV28; J: TRBJ2-3; CDR3: CASSSQFGLINTDTQYF; DNA: TGTGCCAGCAGTTCTCAATTCGGACTCATAAACACAGATACGCAGTATTTT
D: TRBD1; size: once; V: TRBV19; J: TRBJ1-2; CDR3: CASSARTGDGYTF; DNA: TGTGCCAGTAGTGCGAGGACAGGGGATGGCTACACCTTC
D: TRBD1; size: NA; V: TRBV28; J: TRBJ1-1; CDR3: CASKTQGYTEAFF; DNA: TGTGCCAGCAAGACACAGGGGTACACTGAAGCTTTCTTT
D: NA; size: NA; V: TRBV5-3; J: TRBJ1-2; CDR3: CARSLVFSRDQEGYGYTF; DNA: TGTGCCAGAAGCCTTGTATTCTCGAGGGACCAGGAGGGCTATGGCTACACCTTC
D: NA; size: NA; V: TRBV27; J: TRBJ1-1; CDR3: CASSRTAGEAFF; DNA: TGTGCCAGCAGCCGAACCGCCGGTGAAGCTTTCTTT
D: NA; size: NA; V: TRBV4-3; J: TRBJ1-1; CDR3: CASSQENNRVGAFF; DNA: TGCGCCAGCAGCCAAGAGAATAACAGGGTAGGAGCTTTCTTT
D: NA; size: NA; V: TRBV11-2; J: TRBJ1-1; CDR3: CASSLQGGGAFF; DNA: TGTGCCAGCAGCTTACAAGGCGGTGGAGCTTTCTTT
D: TRBD2; size: NA; V: TRBV11-3; J: TRBJ2-1; CDR3: CASRVSGRPYNEQFF; DNA: TGTGCCAGCAGGGTTAGCGGGAGGCCCTACAATGAGCAGTTCTTC
D: TRBD2; size: NA; V: TRBV7-2; J: TRBJ2-1; CDR3: CASSLLAGGTYNEQFF; DNA: TGTGCCAGCAGCTTACTAGCGGGAGGCACCTACAATGAGCAGTTCTTC
D: NA; size: NA; V: TRBV28; J: TRBJ1-4; CDR3: CASRRQSASNEKLFF; DNA: TGTGCCAGCAGAAGACAGAGCGCTTCTAATGAAAAACTGTTTTTT
D: TRBD1; size: NA; V: TRBV6-1; J: TRBJ2-3; CDR3: CASRTGADTQYF; DNA: TGTGCCAGCAGAACAGGGGCAGATACGCAGTATTTT
D: TRBD2; size: NA; V: TRBV5-4; J: TRBJ2-1; CDR3: CASSSAGPSGPHNEQFF; DNA: TGTGCCAGCAGCTCGGCGGGGCCTAGCGGGCCCCACAATGAGCAGTTCTTC
D: TRBD1; size: NA; V: TRBV10-3; J: TRBJ2-1; CDR3: CAISIQTGVTYNEQFF; DNA: TGTGCCATCAGTATTCAGACAGGGGTGACCTACAATGAGCAGTTCTTC
D: NA; size: once; V: TRBV9; J: TRBJ2-1; CDR3: CASSASGTGSYNEQFF; DNA: TGTGCCAGCAGCGCTAGCGGGACAGGCTCCTACAATGAGCAGTTCTTC
D: NA; size: NA; V: TRBV4-1; J: TRBJ2-3; CDR3: CASSQGGRGLADTQYF; DNA: TGCGCCAGCAGCCAAGGGGGCAGGGGTCTGGCAGATACGCAGTATTTT
D: TRBD2; size: NA; V: TRBV5-4; J: TRBJ2-2; CDR3: CASRTGLAGGNTGELFF; DNA: TGTGCCAGCAGGACGGGACTAGCGGGGGGAAACACCGGGGAGCTGTTTTTT
D: TRBD1; size: NA; V: TRBV19; J: TRBJ1-2; CDR3: CASSIGTGRRANYGYTF; DNA: TGTGCCAGTAGTATCGGGACAGGGAGAAGAGCTAACTATGGCTACACCTTC
D: TRBD1; size: NA; V: TRBV5-4; J: TRBJ1-4; CDR3: CASSRQGTNEKLFF; DNA: TGTGCCAGCAGCCGACAGGGAACTAATGAAAAACTGTTTTTT
D: NA; size: NA; V: TRBV4-1; J: TRBJ2-2; CDR3: CASSRIPGGLKNTGELFF; DNA: TGCGCCAGCAGCCGAATACCTGGGGGACTCAAGAACACCGGGGAGCTGTTTTTT
D: TRBD2; size: once; V: TRBV18; J: TRBJ2-7; CDR3: CASSPPGLAGFGDYEQYF; DNA: TGTGCCAGCTCACCCCCGGGGCTAGCGGGCTTCGGGGACTACGAGCAGTACTTC
D: NA; size: NA; V: TRBV4-1; J: TRBJ1-2; CDR3: CASSYQTGDYTF; DNA: TGCGCCAGCAGCTATCAAACCGGGGACTACACCTTC
D: TRBD2; size: once; V: TRBV2; J: TRBJ2-1; CDR3: CASPTSGAYNEQFF; DNA: TGTGCCAGCCCGACTAGCGGAGCATACAATGAGCAGTTCTTC
D: TRBD1; size: NA; V: TRBV6-6; J: TRBJ1-2; CDR3: CASSLGTERDGYTF; DNA: TGTGCCAGCAGCCTCGGGACAGAGAGAGATGGCTACACCTTC
D: NA; size: NA; V: TRBV25-1; J: TRBJ1-1; CDR3: CASSKVQGNTEAFF; DNA: TGTGCCAGCAGTAAGGTACAGGGAAACACTGAAGCTTTCTTT
D: NA; size: few; V: TRBV21-1; J: TRBJ1-1; CDR3: CASSSNRGGGTEAFF; DNA: TGTGCCAGCAGCTCTAATAGGGGAGGGGGCACTGAAGCTTTCTTT
D: NA; size: NA; V: TRBV4-1; J: TRBJ2-3; CDR3: CASSQDSLADTQYF; DNA: TGCGCCAGCAGCCAAGACTCTCTAGCGGATACGCAGTATTTT
D: TRBD1; size: NA; V: TRBV5-1; J: TRBJ2-3; CDR3: CASSPQGDTQYF; DNA: TGCGCCAGCAGCCCACAGGGGGATACGCAGTATTTT
D: TRBD2; size: NA; V: TRBV28; J: TRBJ2-1; CDR3: CASSLGLAGGLNEQFF; DNA: TGTGCCAGCAGCCTGGGACTAGCGGGAGGTCTGAATGAGCAGTTCTTC
D: TRBD2; size: once; V: TRBV4-1; J: TRBJ2-1; CDR3: CASSQGGLAGRESNEQFF; DNA: TGCGCCAGCAGCCAGGGGGGACTAGCGGGGAGAGAGAGCAATGAGCAGTTCTTC
D: TRBD2; size: NA; V: TRBV19; J: TRBJ2-1; CDR3: CASTSGQPGLAGANEQFF; DNA: TGTGCCAGCACCTCAGGACAACCGGGACTAGCGGGGGCCAATGAGCAGTTCTTC
D: NA; size: NA; V: TRBV30; J: TRBJ2-3; CDR3: CAWSVQAASTDTQYF; DNA: TGTGCCTGGAGTGTACAGGCAGCTAGCACAGATACGCAGTATTTT